Listed below are T cell receptor beta chains from one sample, sequenced in a study of T cells after yellow fever vaccination. TCRdb used MiXCR to reprocess the 5' RACE reads, holding one entry per CDR3 protein. The data contain about 160,000 distinct CDR3 sequences, approximately 9.7% of them singletons. The sequences come from CD8+ T cells sorted from PBMCs, collected 45 days after the yellow fever booster vaccination. Source of these receptors: a man aged 18 to 30 who received the YFV17D yellow fever vaccine. Both conserved end residues are part of each CDR3. The D gene is left open where the match is weak. Part of the rows lack a size; the others show once, few, many or a class for expanded clones.

CDR3aa,CDR3nt,v_gene,d_gene,abundance,j_gene
CASSRPRTRRVWTQYF,TGTGCCAGCAGTCGGCCGCGGACTAGGAGGGTTTGGACCCAGTACTTC,TRBV2,TRBD2,.,TRBJ2-5
CASRHSSGANVLTF,TGTGCCAGCAGACACAGCTCTGGGGCCAACGTCCTGACTTTC,TRBV12-3/TRBV12-4,.,few,TRBJ2-6
CSAPDRITDTQYF,TGCAGCGCGCCGGACAGAATCACAGATACGCAGTATTTT,TRBV29-1,.,.,TRBJ2-3
CASSLADRYQETQYF,TGTGCCAGCAGCTTAGCAGACAGGTACCAAGAGACCCAGTACTTC,TRBV7-9,.,.,TRBJ2-5
CSARTPLSEQYF,TGCAGTGCTAGGACTCCCCTAAGCGAGCAGTACTTC,TRBV20-1,.,few,TRBJ2-7
CASSFRDRGYSNTGELFF,TGTGCCAGCAGTTTCCGGGACAGGGGATATTCGAACACCGGGGAGCTGTTTTTT,TRBV21-1,.,.,TRBJ2-2
CASSQVVGELFF,TGCGCCAGCAGCCAAGTTGTAGGGGAGCTGTTTTTT,TRBV4-1,.,.,TRBJ2-2
CASSQALGGANQPQHF,TGCGCCAGCAGCCAAGCCTTGGGGGGGGCCAATCAGCCCCAGCATTTT,TRBV4-1,.,once,TRBJ1-5
CSARGSSYEQYF,TGCTCCGCCAGGGGAAGCTCCTACGAGCAGTACTTC,TRBV29-1,.,many,TRBJ2-7
CASSSGQSYGYTF,TGTGCCAGCAGCTCGGGACAGAGTTATGGCTACACCTTC,TRBV5-6,TRBD1,few,TRBJ1-2
CASSLGGGYTDTQYF,TGTGCCAGCAGCTTGGGCGGGGGCTACACAGATACGCAGTATTTT,TRBV7-6,.,.,TRBJ2-3
CASSLGDRGYGYTF,TGCGCCAGCAGCTTGGGAGACAGGGGATATGGCTACACCTTC,TRBV5-1,TRBD1,.,TRBJ1-2
CASSQDLRGAGTEAFF,TGCGCCAGCAGCCAAGATCTCCGTGGGGCGGGGACTGAAGCTTTCTTT,TRBV4-3,.,.,TRBJ1-1
CASSVRTGGGTDTQYF,TGTGCCAGCAGCGTCAGGACAGGGGGAGGCACAGATACGCAGTATTTT,TRBV9,TRBD1,many,TRBJ2-3
CASSINPLGGGTGELFF,TGTGCCAGCAGCATTAACCCCCTTGGGGGCGGAACCGGGGAGCTGTTTTTT,TRBV7-3,.,.,TRBJ2-2
CASSTLGRDAGSGELFF,TGTGCCAGCAGTACCCTGGGCCGGGACGCAGGTTCCGGGGAGCTGTTTTTT,TRBV6-2/TRBV6-3,.,.,TRBJ2-2
CSATGQDGETQYF,TGCAGTGCTACTGGACAGGATGGAGAGACCCAGTACTTC,TRBV20-1,TRBD1,few,TRBJ2-5
CAISESLGQETQYF,TGTGCCATCAGTGAGTCGCTGGGGCAAGAGACCCAGTACTTC,TRBV10-3,.,few,TRBJ2-5